Reported below is one TCR beta chain. This CDR3 fails to terminate in the conserved phenylalanine or tryptophan, so it likely reflects a read error. Because the CDR3's place on the DNA is in doubt, the DNA is left out and the CDR3 is given as listed by TCRdb. The CDR3 adds up to 14 amino acids, both ends counted. Germline loops: CDR1 LGHDT, CDR2 YNNKEL (reference sequence). Using immunoSEQ multiplex PCR, the repertoire was profiled, and TCRdb retains in-frame clones only, with some absent. The data show roughly 100,000 clones, around 87% seen once. The sample originates from a study of blood T cell repertoires in COVID-19. Study-level background: PBMCs, B-cell-depleted T cells, or T cells provided the cDNA or gDNA that made up the material.

Material: peripheral blood. The chain uses TRBV3-1 (or the pseudogene TRBV3-2) and TRBJ1-2; whether TRBD1, the table's D call, matches the DNA was not checked. This clonotype was obtained from a human donor in a cohort sampled during active COVID-19. CDR3 region: CASSHQRSPGPILL.